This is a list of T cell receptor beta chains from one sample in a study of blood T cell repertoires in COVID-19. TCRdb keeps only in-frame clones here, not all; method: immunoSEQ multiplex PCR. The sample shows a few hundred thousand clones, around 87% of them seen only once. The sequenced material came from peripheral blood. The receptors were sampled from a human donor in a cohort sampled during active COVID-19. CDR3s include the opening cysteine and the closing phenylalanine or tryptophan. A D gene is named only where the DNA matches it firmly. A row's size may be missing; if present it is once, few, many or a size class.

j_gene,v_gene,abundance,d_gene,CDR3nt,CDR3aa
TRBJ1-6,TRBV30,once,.,TGTGCCTGGAGTCTGTTTGGGGGGAGCTCCTATAATTCACCCCTCCACTTT,CAWSLFGGSSYNSPLHF
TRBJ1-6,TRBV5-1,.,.,TGCGCCAGCAGCTTGTTTTGGGAAAAGGGGTTCGGGTCACCCCTCCACTTT,CASSLFWEKGFGSPLHF
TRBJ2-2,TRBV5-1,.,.,TGCGCCAGCCGACAGGCCCTTGGGCGGGAGCTGTTTTTT,CASRQALGRELFF
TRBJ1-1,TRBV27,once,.,TGTGCCAGCAGCTCCTACGGGAGGATAGGGACTGAAGCTTTCTTT,CASSSYGRIGTEAFF
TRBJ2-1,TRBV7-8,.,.,TGTGCCAGCAGCTGGACAGAGATATACAATGAGCAGTTCTTC,CASSWTEIYNEQFF
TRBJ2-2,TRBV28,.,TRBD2,TGTGCCAGCATCCGGTCGGCGGGAGGGTACCCCGGGGAGCTGTTTTTT,CASIRSAGGYPGELFF
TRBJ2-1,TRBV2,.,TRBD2,TGTGCCAGCACAGGACTAGCTGAACTTCGGGAGCAGTTCTTC,CASTGLAELREQFF
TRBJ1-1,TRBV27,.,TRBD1,TGTGCCAGCACCGCAAACCAGGGGGGTACCACTGAAGCTTTCTTT,CASTANQGGTTEAFF
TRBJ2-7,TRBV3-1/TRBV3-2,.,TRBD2,TGTGCCAGCAGCCAAGACAGAGGCGCGGTAGCGGGAGGCGAGCAGTACTTC,CASSQDRGAVAGGEQYF
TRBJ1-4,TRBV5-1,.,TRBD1,TGCGCCAGCAGCGACGGGGCCAGGGGGTTTGAAAAACTGTTTTTT,CASSDGARGFEKLFF
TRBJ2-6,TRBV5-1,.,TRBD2,TGCGCCAGCAGCCCCGCGGCGGGGGGCGCTGGGGCCAACGTCCTGACTTTC,CASSPAAGGAGANVLTF
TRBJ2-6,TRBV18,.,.,TGTGCCAGCTCACCGGGGGGTAGGGCCAACGTCCTGACTTTC,CASSPGGRANVLTF
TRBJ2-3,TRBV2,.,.,TGTGCCAGCAGTGAAAAGGCAGGGGTAAATACGCAGTATTTT,CASSEKAGVNTQYF